Listed below are T cell receptor beta chains from one sample, sequenced in a study of identical twins. One entry per CDR3 protein results from TCRdb running MiXCR on the 5' RACE reads. This table holds 350,000 to 450,000 distinct CDR3 sequences, about a fifth found once. The specimen was naive T cells sorted from blood. These receptors were obtained from a man aged 50 to 60 in good health. CDR3s include the opening cysteine and the closing phenylalanine or tryptophan. The D gene is left open where the match is weak. Only some rows state a clone size, as once, few, many or a class for expanded clones.

cdr3_length	d_call	v_call	clone_size	j_call	cdr3_aa	cdr3_nt
15	NA	TRBV10-3	NA	TRBJ2-7	CAISERQLRSYEQYF	TGTGCCATCAGTGAGAGGCAGCTGAGATCCTACGAGCAGTACTTC
12	NA	TRBV6-2/TRBV6-3	many	TRBJ2-1	CASSSSFLEQFF	TGTGCCAGCAGTTCCTCGTTCTTGGAGCAGTTCTTC
16	TRBD2	TRBV4-2	few	TRBJ2-5	CASSQSSGGALETQYF	TGTGCCAGCAGCCAATCTAGCGGGGGGGCCTTAGAGACCCAGTACTTC
15	NA	TRBV5-1	many	TRBJ2-1	CASSLLLAGGNEQFF	TGCGCCAGCAGCTTGTTGCTAGCTGGAGGGAATGAGCAGTTCTTC
14	NA	TRBV7-2	few	TRBJ2-2	CASSLLGLVGELFF	TGTGCCAGCAGCCTATTAGGGTTGGTCGGGGAGCTGTTTTTT
13	NA	TRBV28	few	TRBJ2-1	CASSPPDIYEQFF	TGTGCCAGCAGTCCCCCGGACATTTATGAGCAGTTCTTC
14	TRBD2	TRBV12-3/TRBV12-4	many	TRBJ2-7	CASSRLATPYEQYF	TGTGCCAGCAGTAGACTAGCGACCCCCTACGAGCAGTACTTC
16	TRBD2	TRBV20-1	NA	TRBJ2-1	CSARDLRGGAGNEQFF	TGCAGTGCTAGAGATTTGCGCGGGGGGGCCGGCAATGAGCAGTTCTTC
15	TRBD1	TRBV6-2/TRBV6-3	NA	TRBJ2-7	CASSYTDRGYGEQYF	TGTGCCAGCAGTTACACCGACAGGGGTTATGGCGAGCAGTACTTC
14	NA	TRBV20-1	few	TRBJ2-1	CSAIGWTFNNEQFF	TGCAGTGCCATCGGGTGGACTTTTAACAATGAGCAGTTCTTC
16	TRBD1	TRBV5-1	NA	TRBJ1-4	CASSFSPGQGNEKLFF	TGCGCCAGCAGCTTTTCACCGGGACAGGGGAATGAAAAACTGTTTTTT
13	TRBD1	TRBV5-6	many	TRBJ2-7	CASSTDRVHEQYF	TGTGCCAGCAGCACCGACAGGGTGCACGAGCAGTACTTC
12	NA	TRBV29-1	many	TRBJ2-3	CSALAGTDTQYF	TGCAGCGCATTAGCGGGCACAGATACGCAGTATTTT
15	TRBD2	TRBV20-1	NA	TRBJ2-4	CSASGTSGTGNIQYF	TGCAGTGCTAGCGGGACTAGCGGGACGGGGAACATTCAGTACTTC
13	NA	TRBV20-1	few	TRBJ2-5	CSARSPAVETQYF	TGCAGTGCTAGATCCCCAGCAGTGGAGACCCAGTACTTC
15	TRBD2	TRBV7-2	few	TRBJ2-7	CASSNLLAGDKEQYF	TGTGCCAGCAGCAATCTACTAGCGGGAGATAAGGAGCAGTACTTC
15	NA	TRBV4-2	NA	TRBJ1-2	CASSQDQSWSYGYTF	TGTGCCAGCAGCCAAGATCAGAGCTGGAGCTATGGCTACACCTTC
17	TRBD1	TRBV5-5	few	TRBJ1-1	CASSANPQGILNTEAFF	TGTGCCAGCAGCGCCAACCCACAGGGGATCTTGAACACTGAAGCTTTCTTT
17	TRBD2	TRBV7-8	few	TRBJ2-5	CASSLTGTSGGRETQYF	TGTGCCAGCAGCTTGACCGGGACTAGCGGGGGCCGGGAGACCCAGTACTTC
16	TRBD2	TRBV12-3/TRBV12-4	NA	TRBJ2-1	CASSLYSGGAYNEQFF	TGTGCCAGCAGTCTCTATAGCGGGGGGGCCTACAATGAGCAGTTCTTC
14	NA	TRBV7-2	few	TRBJ2-3	CASILERNTDTQYF	TGTGCCAGCATCTTAGAGCGGAACACAGATACGCAGTATTTT
15	NA	TRBV6-5	many	TRBJ1-1	CASSNRQPPSTEAFF	TGTGCCAGCAGTAACCGACAGCCCCCGAGCACTGAAGCTTTCTTT
16	NA	TRBV5-1	NA	TRBJ2-1	CASSLDAAILYNEQFF	TGCGCCAGCAGCTTGGATGCCGCGATCCTCTACAATGAGCAGTTCTTC
13	TRBD2	TRBV6-6	few	TRBJ2-7	CASGGLKRYEQYF	TGTGCCAGCGGGGGACTAAAGAGGTACGAGCAGTACTTC
12	NA	TRBV11-2	many	TRBJ2-1	CASSLGADEQFF	TGTGCCAGCAGCTTAGGGGCAGATGAGCAGTTCTTC
18	NA	TRBV6-5	few	TRBJ1-4	CASSYSSGLGSTNEKLFF	TGTGCCAGCAGTTACTCCTCAGGGCTGGGTTCAACTAATGAAAAACTGTTTTTT
12	NA	TRBV20-1	NA	TRBJ1-1	CSVTGIQAEAFF	TGCAGTGTAACAGGGATTCAGGCTGAAGCTTTCTTT
13	NA	TRBV27	many	TRBJ2-7	CASSLGPDYEQYF	TGTGCCAGCAGTTTAGGACCGGACTACGAGCAGTACTTC
14	TRBD1	TRBV3-1	NA	TRBJ2-5	CASSQGQGVETQYF	TGTGCCAGCAGCCAAGGACAGGGGGTAGAGACCCAGTACTTC
13	NA	TRBV29-1	NA	TRBJ2-7	CSVVGRFSYEQYF	TGCAGCGTTGTGGGTCGTTTCTCCTACGAGCAGTACTTC
13	NA	TRBV12-3/TRBV12-4	many	TRBJ2-5	CASSLALGGSQYF	TGTGCCAGCAGTTTAGCGCTTGGGGGTTCCCAGTACTTC
14	NA	TRBV20-1	many	TRBJ1-6	CSAHRSRYNSPLHF	TGCAGTGCTCATAGGTCCCGCTATAATTCACCCCTCCACTTT
19	TRBD2	TRBV5-1	NA	TRBJ2-1	CASSLAEASGRISRGEQFF	TGCGCCAGCAGCTTGGCCGAGGCCAGCGGGAGAATTTCCCGCGGTGAGCAGTTCTTC
14	NA	TRBV7-2	NA	TRBJ1-2	CASSLADGNYGYTF	TGTGCCAGCAGCTTAGCCGACGGAAACTATGGCTACACCTTC
15	TRBD2	TRBV20-1	many	TRBJ2-1	CSARGSSGSGYEQFF	TGCAGTGCTAGAGGGTCTAGCGGGTCTGGGTATGAGCAGTTCTTC
14	NA	TRBV7-9	NA	TRBJ2-2	CASSLTSNTGELFF	TGTGCCAGCAGCTTAACGTCTAACACCGGGGAGCTGTTTTTT
19	NA	TRBV4-3	many	TRBJ2-7	CASSQGPNFAGRSSYEQYF	TGCGCCAGCAGCCAGGGGCCCAATTTCGCAGGAAGGAGCTCCTACGAGCAGTACTTC
14	TRBD1	TRBV20-1	NA	TRBJ2-7	CSGSPGTVSYEQYF	TGCAGTGGGAGCCCCGGGACAGTATCCTACGAGCAGTACTTC
14	NA	TRBV27	NA	TRBJ2-7	CASSLLGHSYEQYF	TGTGCCAGCAGTTTGTTGGGCCATTCCTACGAGCAGTACTTC
15	TRBD1	TRBV7-9	many	TRBJ2-7	CASSVNRGLSFEQYF	TGTGCCAGCAGCGTAAACAGGGGGCTGTCCTTCGAGCAGTACTTC
12	NA	TRBV5-1	NA	TRBJ2-3	CASSADWGPQYF	TGCGCCAGCAGCGCAGACTGGGGGCCGCAGTATTTT
13	TRBD1	TRBV28	NA	TRBJ1-6	CASSPGTAFVLHF	TGTGCCAGCAGCCCCGGGACAGCTTTCGTCCTCCACTTT
16	NA	TRBV28	many	TRBJ2-1	CASSSPGTRAYNEQFF	TGTGCCAGCAGTTCTCCCGGGACCAGGGCCTACAATGAGCAGTTCTTC
15	TRBD2	TRBV6-2/TRBV6-3	NA	TRBJ2-2	CASRVEREYVGELFF	TGTGCCAGCCGCGTCGAGCGGGAGTATGTCGGGGAGCTGTTTTTT
13	NA	TRBV28	many	TRBJ2-7	CASSPPDIYEQYF	TGTGCCAGCAGTCCCCCGGACATCTACGAGCAGTACTTC
15	NA	TRBV4-3	few	TRBJ2-6	CASSQDLTGANVLTF	TGCGCCAGCAGCCAAGATCTAACTGGGGCCAACGTCCTGACTTTC
15	TRBD2	TRBV10-2	NA	TRBJ2-3	CASALTSGGTDTQYF	TGCGCCAGCGCCTTAACTAGCGGGGGCACAGATACGCAGTATTTT
14	TRBD1	TRBV29-1	NA	TRBJ2-7	CSVEETGSSYEQYF	TGCAGCGTTGAAGAGACAGGGAGCTCCTACGAGCAGTACTTC
15	TRBD1	TRBV20-1	many	TRBJ1-1	CSARTSQGAGTEAFF	TGCAGTGCTAGAACTTCCCAGGGGGCTGGAACTGAAGCTTTCTTT
15	TRBD2	TRBV6-2/TRBV6-3	many	TRBJ2-1	CASSPLGTRNHEQFF	TGTGCCAGCAGTCCTCTCGGGACTAGGAATCATGAGCAGTTCTTC
14	TRBD1	TRBV12-3/TRBV12-4	many	TRBJ1-6	CASSPRGGDSPLHF	TGTGCCAGCAGCCCCAGGGGGGGCGATTCACCCCTCCACTTT
15	NA	TRBV6-5	many	TRBJ1-3	CASSFEGGSGNTIYF	TGTGCCAGCAGTTTCGAAGGGGGGTCTGGAAACACCATATATTTT
16	NA	TRBV6-5	NA	TRBJ2-2	CASSSRGGGYTGELFF	TGTGCCAGCAGTTCCCGGGGAGGGGGCTACACCGGGGAGCTGTTTTTT
17	NA	TRBV7-2	few	TRBJ1-5	CASSLGPATRSNQPQHF	TGTGCCAGCAGCTTAGGCCCCGCGACACGTAGCAATCAGCCCCAGCATTTT
15	TRBD2	TRBV20-1	many	TRBJ2-5	CSARDPSGRQETQYF	TGCAGTGCTAGAGATCCTAGCGGGCGACAAGAGACCCAGTACTTC
15	TRBD2	TRBV12-3/TRBV12-4	many	TRBJ2-1	CASSLELAGATEQFF	TGTGCCAGCAGTTTAGAACTAGCGGGAGCGACTGAGCAGTTCTTC